The present T cell receptor (beta chain) was sequenced within a study of breast tumors, draining lymph nodes, adjacent tissues. Points from the study as a whole: Compared with lymph nodes, tumors were less diverse; compared with nontumor tissue, more.

This clonotype was detected many times. Its matching antigen is unknown. Axillary draining lymph nodes of breast cancer patients supplied the node samples. TCRdb used MiXCR to reprocess the multiplex PCR reads, holding one entry per CDR3 protein. The table shows about 130,000 distinct CDR3 sequences, with less than 25% occurring only once. Germline trimming cut 2 bases from V and 0 bases from J; bases unmatched to any gene: 3. The CDR3 has 16 amino acids. In germline, CDR1 is SEHNR, CDR2 FQNEAQ (reference sequence). Sequencing was performed on axillary lymph node tissue. This TCR derives from a female donor with breast cancer. Some clones in this sample may be carry-over from other donors' samples. The chain couples TRBV7-9 to TRBJ2-2; 7 nucleotides match TRBD1. DNA of the CDR3: TGTGCCAGCAGCTTAAAGCAGGGGGCGAACACCGGGGAGCTGTTTTTT. Protein sequence: CASSLKQGANTGELFF. Full variable domain (outside the CDR3, taken from reference TRBV7-9 and TRBJ2-2): DTGVSQNPRHKITKRGQNVTFRCDPISEHNRLYWYRQTLGQGPEFLTYFQNEAQLEKSRLLSDRFSAERPKGSFSTLEIQRTEQGDSAMYLCASSLKQGANTGELFFGEGSRLTVL.